This T cell receptor (beta chain) was identified during a study of beta chain features in type 1 diabetes. For the study at large: Some 110,000,000 sorted cells were examined across all samples.

Overall study results and limits: When cDNA is sequenced, cells with high TCR expression could be over-represented. A greater similarity of naive, central memory and Treg TCRB repertoires was seen among patients than among healthy donors.

This clone was recorded a few times. Its antigen remains unknown. The CDR3 runs 11 residues. V was trimmed by 5 bases and J by 12 bases, leaving 14 bases between them. The germline CDR1 and CDR2 sequences are DFQATT and SNEGSKA (reference sequence). Of the isolated RNA, all was reverse transcribed, and so the sequenced material was expressed TCRB transcripts. The protocol was immunoSEQ multiplex PCR, while the TCRdb copy is restricted to in-frame clones and leaves out a portion. The sample has 200,000 to 250,000 clones; approximately 70% are singletons. The receptor was derived from a man aged 25-45 years in good health. The chain couples TRBV20-1 to TRBJ2-4, with D maybe TRBD1 (6 bases). Source material: naive CD4+ T cells from blood. The CDR3 nucleotides are TGCAGTGCTTCCTCCGGACAGAATCAGTACTTC. Translation: CSASSGQNQYF.